This T cell receptor beta chain emerged from a study of T-cell reconstitution after alpha-beta-depleted transplantation in children. The TCRbeta library was prepared with unique molecular identifiers. TCRdb re-analysed the PCR reads in MiXCR, keeping a single row per CDR3 protein. Among hundreds of thousands of distinct CDR3 sequences listed, 10% to 15% were seen once. This clonotype appeared a few times. The CDR3 has 15 amino acids. Between the trimmed V and J ends, which lost 6 bases and 2 bases, there was a span of 17 bases. The rearrangement links TRBV12-3 or TRBV12-4 to TRBJ2-7, with D unresolved. The clonotype comes from a girl aged 2 to 10 with congenital amegakaryocytic thrombocytopenia, due to receive a stem cell transplant. Material: PBMCs, obtained before TCRalphabeta/CD19-depleted stem cell transplant. The CDR3: CASSYPSRFPYEQYF. CDR3 sequence (DNA): TGTGCCAGCAGCTACCCTTCCAGGTTCCCCTACGAGCAGTACTTC.